Following are 21 T cell receptor beta chains from one sample sequenced in a study of radiation and T cells in renal cell carcinoma. As for time point: blood 2 weeks post-SBRT. The treatment denotes: 15 Gy SBRT to primary tumor, nephrectomy 4 weeks later. The data were produced by immunoSEQ multiplex PCR, yet TCRdb's version contains in-frame clones alone and is incomplete. Of about 120,000 clones in the sample, roughly four fifths were seen once. The input for sequencing was blood, taken from a patient whose treatment included radiotherapy and nephrectomy. These receptor sequences come from a man over 45 with renal cell carcinoma.

This chain links TRBV2 with TRBJ2-5, with 11 positions matching TRBD2. V dropped 1 base and J dropped 5; count of bases not matched to a gene: 6. The germline V gene encodes CDR1 SNHLY and CDR2 FYNNEI. The CDR3 runs to 16 residues. The CDR3 bases are TGTGCCAGCAGTGAAGGGGCTAGCGGGGGGATGGAGACCCAGTACTTC. It is translated as CASSEGASGGMETQYF.

V and J are TRBV19 and TRBJ1-3, with 8 bases matching TRBD1. J lost 0 bases, V lost 7 bases, and 5 bases had no gene match. Germline CDR1 reads LNHDA; CDR2 reads SQIVND (reference sequence). The CDR3 runs to 15 residues. The CDR3 loop reads CASNSDRDSGNTIYF. In nucleotides, the CDR3 is TGTGCCAGTAACTCGGACAGGGACTCTGGAAACACCATATATTTT. Filled out from reference TRBV19 and TRBJ1-3, the complete variable domain reads DGGITQSPKYLFRKEGQNVTLSCEQNLNHDAMYWYRQDPGQGLRLIYYSQIVNDFQKGDIAEGYSVSREKKESFPLTVTSAQKNPTAFYLCASNSDRDSGNTIYFGEGSWLTVV.

V usage is TRBV19 and J usage is TRBJ1-1; 8 bases are shared with TRBD1. This CDR3 is built from 14 residues. Looked up from germline, CDR1 is LNHDA and CDR2 is SQIVND (reference sequence). V shed 3 bases and J 11 bases; nucleotides not matched to a gene: 11. In nucleotides, the CDR3 is TGTGCCAGTAGTATTGGACAGGGAGCGACTTATGCTTTCTTT. This gives the protein CASSIGQGATYAFF.

V and J are TRBV6-1 and TRBJ2-7; 13 bases fit TRBD2. V was clipped by 6 bases and J by 6 bases; unmatched bases: 5. Germline V lookup: CDR1 MNHNS, CDR2 SASEGT. The CDR3 consists of 14 residues. The CDR3 sequence is CASSTSGRATEQYF. As DNA, the CDR3 is TGTGCCAGCAGCACTAGCGGGAGGGCGACCGAGCAGTACTTC.

The gene calls are TRBV5-8 and TRBJ1-1, with 8 bases lining up with TRBD1. In germline, CDR1 is SGHTS, CDR2 YDEGEE. This CDR3 has 16 residues. V lost 4 bases, J lost 10 bases, and 18 bases stayed unmatched. This CDR3 is CASSPSWDRSTLRAFF. The CDR3 DNA is TGTGCCAGCAGCCCGTCCTGGGACAGGTCTACTTTAAGAGCTTTCTTT.

This clone has only one observation. This chain links TRBV5-1 with TRBJ2-1; 8 bases are a match to TRBD1. Losses at the gene ends were 4 bases for V and 4 bases for J; bases not matched to a gene: 10. Per germline, CDR1 SGHRS and CDR2 YFSETQ. CDR3 length: 16 amino acids. The CDR3 bases are TGCGCCAGCAGCCCGGACAGGGAGGATGGATACAATGAGCAGTTCTTC. It specifies CASSPDREDGYNEQFF.

The rearrangement uses TRBV2 and TRBJ1-5; tentative D call: TRBD1 (6 bases). The ends were cut back, 7 bases at V and 5 bases at J, with 18 bases in the middle. The CDR3 covers 15 residues. Germline CDR1 is SNHLY and CDR2 is FYNNEI. The chain's CDR3 is CASKLGTKGDQPQHF. DNA of the CDR3: TGTGCCAGCAAACTAGGGACAAAGGGGGATCAGCCCCAGCATTTT.

The table lists this clone with a few counts. The genes are TRBV11-1 and TRBJ2-4; D is possibly TRBD1 (6 bases). Per the germline V gene, CDR1 is SGHAT and CDR2 is FQDESV (reference sequence). Deletions cut 5 bases from V and 0 bases from J, with 14 bases between. This CDR3 has 16 amino acids. The CDR3 loop is CASSPRTALAKNIQYF. In DNA, the CDR3 is TGTGCCAGCAGCCCTCGGACAGCACTAGCCAAAAACATTCAGTACTTC. The variable domain in full, with the rest retrieved from reference TRBV11-1 and TRBJ2-4, is EAEVAQSPRYKITEKSQAVAFWCDPISGHATLYWYRQILGQGPELLVQFQDESVVDDSQLPKDRFSAERLKGVDSTLKIQPAELGDSAMYLCASSPRTALAKNIQYFGAGTRLSVL.

A single count supports this clone. The genes are TRBV4-2 and TRBJ2-7, with TRBD1 identical over 8 bases. Unmatched junction bases numbered 12, after V lost 1 base and J lost 7 bases. Per germline, CDR1 LGHNA and CDR2 YNFKEQ. This CDR3 spans 16 amino acids. The CDR3 loop reads CASSQVLPGGAGEQYF. The CDR3 nucleotides read TGTGCCAGCAGCCAAGTATTGCCAGGGGGCGCGGGGGAGCAGTACTTC.

The chain links TRBV19 to TRBJ2-1; TRBD1 matches 9 bases. The CDR3 contains 16 residues. Germline CDR1 and CDR2: LNHDA and SQIVND (reference sequence). Losses at the gene ends were 4 bases for V and 4 bases for J; bases not matched to a gene: 8. Written as DNA, the CDR3 is TGTGCCAGTAGTACGATGACAGGGGGAGGGTACAATGAGCAGTTCTTC. It is translated as CASSTMTGGGYNEQFF.

The V gene is TRBV4-1, the J gene TRBJ1-1; the D gene is possibly TRBD1 (5 bases). The CDR3 extends over 15 amino acids. In germline, CDR1 is MGHRA, CDR2 YSYEKL. V was trimmed by 3 bases and J by 0 bases, leaving 11 bases between them. Here the CDR3 DNA reads TGCGCCAGCAGCCACACGACAGCTATGAACACTGAAGCTTTCTTT. It translates to CASSHTTAMNTEAFF.

This clone has a single count. The rearrangement links TRBV27 to TRBJ1-4; 10 bases are shared with TRBD1. This CDR3 is built from 15 residues. V lost 5 bases and J lost 5; bases outside the gene matches: 5. Per germline, CDR1 MNHEY and CDR2 SMNVEV (reference sequence). The CDR3 DNA is TGTGCCAGCAGTACCCGGGACAGGGGAAATGAAAAACTGTTTTTT. It yields the protein CASSTRDRGNEKLFF.

The V gene is TRBV6-6, the J gene TRBJ1-2; 8 positions match TRBD1. V was clipped by 2 bases and J by 2 bases; unmatched bases: 7. CDR3 length: 16 residues. The germline V gene has CDR1 MNHNY and CDR2 SVGAGI (reference sequence). The DNA for the CDR3 is TGTGCCAGCAGTTACCCTACAGGGGGGATAAACTATGGCTACACCTTC. Translated: CASSYPTGGINYGYTF.

The chain is built from TRBV6-6 and TRBJ2-5; D possibly uses TRBD1 or TRBD2 (6 bases each). CDR1 is MNHNY, CDR2 SVGAGI, per germline (reference sequence). V shed 5 bases and J shed 0 bases, with 10 bases lying between them. The CDR3 is 14 residues long. The CDR3 DNA reads TGTGCCAGCAGTATAGGGGGGTACCAAGAGACCCAGTACTTC. This encodes CASSIGGYQETQYF.

The CDR3 region has the DNA TGCGCCAGCAGCGGGGGCGGTGGTGATGAAAAACTGTTTTTT. This codes for CASSGGGGDEKLFF. This sequence joins TRBV5-1 and TRBJ1-4; perhaps TRBD1 as D (6 bases). This CDR3 is built from 14 residues. The germline CDR1 and CDR2 sequences are SGHRS and YFSETQ. Trimming took off 4 bases at V and 6 bases at J, with 13 bases between the two ends.

This chain uses TRBV25-1 with TRBJ2-5, with 9 bases matching TRBD1. The CDR3 covers 16 residues. Per the germline V gene, CDR1 is MGHDK and CDR2 is SYGVNS. V was pared by 4 bases and J by 5 bases, with 11 bases of the junction left unmatched. The CDR3 loop is CASSGGQGVGLETQYF. CDR3 DNA: TGTGCCAGCAGTGGGGGACAGGGTGTGGGTTTGGAGACCCAGTACTTC. Full variable domain (remainder filled in from reference TRBV25-1 and TRBJ2-5): EADIYQTPRYLVIGTGKKITLECSQTMGHDKMYWYQQDPGMELHLIHYSYGVNSTEKGDLSSESTVSRIRTEHFPLTLESARPSHTSQYLCASSGGQGVGLETQYFGPGTRLLVL.

This clone was counted only a few times. The chain carries TRBV7-9 and TRBJ1-6, with D unresolved. Germline CDR1 is SEHNR and CDR2 is FQNEAQ (reference sequence). The CDR3 consists of 14 residues. The germline V and J ends were trimmed by 0 bases and 11 bases, with 11 bases remaining between them. Written as DNA, the CDR3 is TGTGCCAGCAGCTTAGCGAACGAGGTCGCACCCCTCCACTTT. Its translation: CASSLANEVAPLHF.

The V and J genes are TRBV7-9 and TRBJ2-1, with a weak D call TRBD1 (7 bases). This CDR3 is built from 15 residues. Looked up from germline, CDR1 is SEHNR and CDR2 is FQNEAQ (reference sequence). With 5 bases removed from V and 7 bases from J, the gap between germline ends came to 18 bases. CDR3 residues: CASSPGGGLVNEQFF. In DNA, the CDR3 is TGTGCCAGCAGCCCAGGAGGGGGCCTAGTTAATGAGCAGTTCTTC.

In its sample, this clone was seen once. This sequence joins TRBV30 and TRBJ1-5; 8 bases are a match to TRBD1. Germline CDR1 GTSNPN, CDR2 SVGIG (reference sequence). The trim removed 3 bases at V and 2 bases at J, leaving 6 bases unmatched. There are 15 residues in the CDR3. DNA of the CDR3: TGTGCCTGGAGCGCCGGACAGGGAGGCAATCAGCCCCAGCATTTT. Translating it yields CAWSAGQGGNQPQHF.

This clone was picked up a small number of times. The same CDR3 arises from other DNA sequences in this sample as well. The genes are TRBV19 and TRBJ1-1; no clear D. The germline V gene has CDR1 LNHDA and CDR2 SQIVND (reference sequence). CDR3 length: 12 amino acids. Trimming shortened V by 3 bases and J by 5 bases, and 7 bases separated the two germline ends. This CDR3 reads CASSIGRTEAFF. The CDR3 coding sequence is TGTGCCAGTAGTATCGGAAGAACTGAAGCTTTCTTT.

The V and J genes are TRBV9 and TRBJ2-6; tentatively, D is TRBD1 or TRBD2 (5 bases each). The CDR3 is made up of 16 amino acids. V lost 0 bases to trimming and J lost 4 bases, with 11 bases between them. Germline V lookup: CDR1 SGDLS, CDR2 YYNGEE. This chain's CDR3 is CASSVAPGAGANVLTF. CDR3 DNA: TGTGCCAGCAGCGTAGCCCCCGGGGCCGGGGCCAACGTCCTGACTTTC.